The 29 T cell receptor beta chains reported below all come from one sample, sequenced in a study of cytomegalovirus exposure and HLA in healthy donors. Researchers ran the PCR with 60 Vbeta and 13 Jbeta primers. Profiling relied on immunoSEQ multiplex PCR, and the TCRdb table lists in-frame clones only, not all of them. The sample includes 130,000 to 150,000 clones, roughly three quarters of them seen just once. Sequencing was performed on PBMCs. These receptors originate from a man between 18 and 35 years old in good health and CMV-seronegative.

Only one count was recorded for this clone. Written as DNA, the CDR3 is TGCAGCGTTGTCCGAGGTTACAATGAGCAGTTCTTC. Protein sequence: CSVVRGYNEQFF. V is TRBV29-1 and J is TRBJ2-1; no definite D call. The CDR3 length is 12 residues. Trimming removed 4 bases from V and 4 bases from J, with 8 bases in between. Germline assignment: CDR1 SQVTM and CDR2 ANQGSEA.

This chain uses TRBV7-6 with TRBJ1-1; 10 nucleotides line up with TRBD1. The V and J ends lost 4 bases and 6 bases, in that order; junction bases with no gene match: 5. The CDR3 totals 14 residues. Germline V gene lookup returns CDR1 SGHVS and CDR2 FNYEAQ. The DNA for the CDR3 is TGTGCCAGCAGCTCGGGACAGGGGTACGCTGAAGCTTTCTTT. As protein: CASSSGQGYAEAFF.

CDR3 sequence (DNA): TGTGCCAGCAGTGTCGACAGTCTCGGGGAGCTGTTTTTT. Its protein is CASSVDSLGELFF. This rearrangement joins TRBV7-2 to TRBJ2-2; maybe TRBD1 (5 bases). The CDR3 length is 13 residues. Germline assignment: CDR1 SGHTA and CDR2 FQGNSA. The V gene lost 6 bases and the J gene lost 7 bases, with 12 bases spanning the gap.

This chain links TRBV5-4 with TRBJ2-5; D might be TRBD1 (5 bases). Germline V lookup: CDR1 SGHNT, CDR2 YYREEE (reference sequence). This CDR3 has 14 amino acids. The V gene lost 4 bases and the J gene lost 4 bases, with 14 bases spanning the gap. In nucleotides, the CDR3 is TGTGCCAGCAGCCTGACAGACCGTATAGAGACCCAGTACTTC. As protein: CASSLTDRIETQYF.

This clone was counted once. The chain couples TRBV27 to TRBJ1-1; TRBD1 aligns across 8 bases. From germline, CDR1 is MNHEY and CDR2 SMNVEV (reference sequence). This CDR3 has 14 residues. V was clipped by 3 bases and J by 5 bases; unmatched bases: 5. Written as DNA, the CDR3 is TGTGCCAGCAGTTTCCAGGGGGCGCAGACTGAAGCTTTCTTT. It translates to CASSFQGAQTEAFF.

The chain is built from TRBV7-2 and TRBJ1-1; possibly TRBD1 for D (5 bases). The CDR3 is 16 residues long. Germline V lookup: CDR1 SGHTA, CDR2 FQGNSA. Trimming left V 1 base short and J 2 bases short, with 14 bases between. The CDR3: CASSLGGAASNTEAFF. DNA of the CDR3: TGTGCCAGCAGCTTAGGCGGGGCAGCCTCTAACACTGAAGCTTTCTTT.

This clone turned up a few times. The rearrangement links TRBV5-6 to TRBJ2-2; tentative D call: TRBD1 (6 bases). The V end lost 4 bases, the J end lost 5 bases, and 15 bases lay between the germline ends. Germline V lookup: CDR1 SGHDT, CDR2 YYEEEE. CDR3 size: 15 residues. In DNA form, the CDR3 reads TGTGCCAGCAGCGTGACTTGGGGGCGGACCGGGGAGCTGTTTTTT. This encodes CASSVTWGRTGELFF.

The chain couples TRBV7-2 to TRBJ2-2, with 9 bases lining up with TRBD2. Looked up from germline, CDR1 is SGHTA and CDR2 is FQGNSA. J lost 4 bases, V lost 1 base, and 10 bases had no gene match. The CDR3 covers 18 residues. CDR3 sequence: CASSLDLTSGGGTGELFF. In nucleotides, the CDR3 is TGTGCCAGCAGCTTAGATTTGACTAGCGGAGGGGGCACCGGGGAGCTGTTTTTT.

The chain has TRBV11-1 and TRBJ2-1, with 10 bases identical to TRBD1. Germline CDR1 is SGHAT and CDR2 is FQDESV (reference sequence). This CDR3 contains 15 residues. After removal of 2 bases from V and 8 bases from J, the junction contained 6 bases not matched to a gene. CDR3 protein: CASSLTGQGIDEQFF. The CDR3 DNA reads TGTGCCAGCAGCTTAACGGGACAGGGGATCGATGAGCAGTTCTTC. Complete variable domain (other parts from reference TRBV11-1 and TRBJ2-1): EAEVAQSPRYKITEKSQAVAFWCDPISGHATLYWYRQILGQGPELLVQFQDESVVDDSQLPKDRFSAERLKGVDSTLKIQPAELGDSAMYLCASSLTGQGIDEQFFGPGTRLTVL.

This sequence joins TRBV4-1 and TRBJ1-2; D gene ambiguous. V was pared by 1 base and J by 6 bases, with 12 bases between. The CDR3 runs 14 residues. CDR1 MGHRA and CDR2 YSYEKL come from the germline V gene. The CDR3 loop is CASSQVSGRDGYTF. In nucleotides, the CDR3 is TGCGCCAGCAGCCAAGTTTCCGGGAGGGATGGCTACACCTTC.

The chain employs TRBV7-3 and TRBJ2-5; D perhaps matches TRBD2 (5 bases). Germline V gene data show CDR1 as SGHTA and CDR2 as FQGTGA. The CDR3 is 15 residues long. V was cut by 0 bases and J by 2 bases, with 10 bases left in between. CDR3 in DNA: TGTGCCAGCAGCTTAACCGGGGTCCAACAAGAGACCCAGTACTTC. Protein sequence: CASSLTGVQQETQYF.

This chain links TRBV19 with TRBJ2-3; possibly TRBD2 for D (5 bases). Trimming left V 3 bases short and J 6 bases short, with 13 bases between. The CDR3 runs 14 residues. Germline V gene sequence: CDR1 LNHDA, CDR2 SQIVND (reference sequence). The CDR3 DNA follows: TGTGCCAGTAGTATCCCTAGCCACAAGGATACGCAGTATTTT. Translation gives CASSIPSHKDTQYF.

The chain combines TRBV5-1 with TRBJ2-2; 9 nucleotides agree with TRBD1. V shed 1 base and J 5 bases; nucleotides not matched to a gene: 6. From germline, CDR1 is SGHRS and CDR2 YFSETQ. The CDR3 contains 16 residues. CDR3 DNA: TGCGCCAGCAGCTTGACCCCGGACAGGGGTACCGGGGAGCTGTTTTTT. It encodes CASSLTPDRGTGELFF.

This clone showed up just a few times. The V call is TRBV5-1, the J call TRBJ2-1, with TRBD2 identical over 13 bases. The CDR3 loop spans 17 amino acids. Losses at the gene ends were 6 bases for V and 6 bases for J; bases not matched to a gene: 12. Germline loops: CDR1 SGHRS, CDR2 YFSETQ. DNA for the CDR3: TGCGCCAGCAAAAGGACTAGCGGGGGTCTGTCGCTCAATGAGCAGTTCTTC. Translation: CASKRTSGGLSLNEQFF.

The V and J genes are TRBV2 and TRBJ2-3, with 14 bases matching TRBD2. Germline V gene lookup returns CDR1 SNHLY and CDR2 FYNNEI. The V segment lost 7 bases and the J segment 4 bases; nucleotides outside the gene matches: 4. This CDR3 region has 15 residues. The CDR3 coding sequence is TGTGCCAGCACCCGACTAGCGGGGGGGGCAGATACGCAGTATTTT. Its translation is CASTRLAGGADTQYF.

The chain employs TRBV5-1 and TRBJ2-1; 8 bases map to TRBD2. This CDR3 is 16 amino acids long. With 5 bases clipped from V and 2 bases from J, the junction kept 9 bases outside the gene matches. CDR1 is SGHRS, CDR2 YFSETQ, per germline. The DNA for the CDR3 is TGCGCCAGCAGGGAGACAACTAGCGGTACCTACAATGAGCAGTTCTTC. It is translated as CASRETTSGTYNEQFF.

A few counts support this clone. The chain combines TRBV27 with TRBJ2-7, with TRBD1 matching 8 bases. J was trimmed by 2 bases and V by 6 bases; bases with no gene match: 9. Looked up from germline, CDR1 is MNHEY and CDR2 is SMNVEV (reference sequence). CDR3 length equals 15 residues. As DNA, the CDR3 is TGTGCCAGCAGCGACAGGGGCCACGTAACCTACGAGCAGTACTTC. The encoded protein is CASSDRGHVTYEQYF.

The V call is TRBV25-1, the J call TRBJ2-5; no clear D. The V end lost 6 bases, the J end lost 11 bases, and 22 bases lay between the germline ends. The CDR3 covers 14 residues. The germline V gene encodes CDR1 MGHDK and CDR2 SYGVNS. The CDR3 is CASSPQSASGKQYF. For the CDR3, the DNA is TGTGCCAGCAGCCCCCAGTCAGCGTCTGGTAAGCAGTACTTC. Combining the CDR3 with reference TRBV25-1 and TRBJ2-5 gives the whole variable domain EADIYQTPRYLVIGTGKKITLECSQTMGHDKMYWYQQDPGMELHLIHYSYGVNSTEKGDLSSESTVSRIRTEHFPLTLESARPSHTSQYLCASSPQSASGKQYFGPGTRLLVL.

This rearrangement joins TRBV18 to TRBJ1-1, with D tentatively TRBD1 (5 bases). V lost 5 bases to trimming and J lost 5 bases, with 9 bases between them. CDR3 length equals 12 residues. The germline V gene has CDR1 KGHSH and CDR2 LQKENI. CDR3 in amino acids: CASSTGGTEAFF. The DNA of the CDR3 is TGTGCCAGCTCAACGGGGGGAACTGAAGCTTTCTTT.

The CDR3 nucleotides are TGTGCCAGTAGTGGCCCCCCAACAGAGTTCGATGGCTACACCTTC. This gives the protein CASSGPPTEFDGYTF. V gene TRBV19 combines with J gene TRBJ1-2, with unresolved D. Germline-derived CDR1 and CDR2 are LNHDA and SQIVND (reference sequence). There are 15 residues in the CDR3. V was trimmed by 5 bases and J by 6 bases, leaving 19 bases between them. The full variable domain, in which reference TRBV19 and TRBJ1-2 provide the parts outside the CDR3, is DGGITQSPKYLFRKEGQNVTLSCEQNLNHDAMYWYRQDPGQGLRLIYYSQIVNDFQKGDIAEGYSVSREKKESFPLTVTSAQKNPTAFYLCASSGPPTEFDGYTFGSGTRLTVV.

This chain joins TRBV5-1 and TRBJ2-5, with 11 positions matching TRBD1. Matching the DNA end better, TRBJ2-7 makes the J call doubtful. Germline CDR1 and CDR2: SGHRS and YFSETQ. CDR3 length: 14 residues. This chain's CDR3 is CASSYGQGAHEQYF. The CDR3 DNA is TGCGCCAGCAGCTACGGACAGGGGGCCCACGAGCAGTACTTC.

J is TRBJ2-1 and V is TRBV5-4, with TRBD2 matching over 12 bases. With V trimmed by 4 bases and J by 2 bases, 4 bases remained unmatched. The V gene's germline CDR1 is SGHNT and CDR2 YYREEE (reference sequence). This CDR3 comprises 16 residues. CDR3 sequence: CASSTGLAGPYNEQFF. The CDR3, as DNA: TGTGCCAGCAGCACGGGACTAGCGGGCCCCTACAATGAGCAGTTCTTC.

This chain connects TRBV30 to TRBJ1-5; D may be TRBD1 (6 bases). Germline CDR1 is GTSNPN and CDR2 is SVGIG (reference sequence). V dropped 3 bases and J dropped 0 bases, with 12 bases sitting between them. The CDR3 contains 15 residues. This CDR3 reads CAWRTQGYSNQPQHF. For the CDR3, the DNA is TGTGCCTGGAGGACGCAGGGGTATAGCAATCAGCCCCAGCATTTT.

This clone was picked up one time. This chain connects TRBV13 to TRBJ1-1, with a possible D match to TRBD1 (6 bases). CDR3 size: 15 residues. The ends were cut back, 7 bases at V and 1 base at J, with 16 bases in the middle. Germline assignment: CDR1 PRHDT and CDR2 FYEKMQ (reference sequence). The CDR3 here is CASTREGGSNTEAFF. The CDR3 DNA reads TGTGCCAGCACTAGGGAGGGGGGCTCGAACACTGAAGCTTTCTTT.

The chain's CDR3 is CSGQSSYEQYF. The CDR3 DNA reads as TGCAGCGGACAGAGCTCCTACGAGCAGTACTTC. V and J are TRBV29-1 and TRBJ2-7, with TRBD1 as a possible D gene (5 bases). This CDR3 contains 11 residues. Per germline, CDR1 SQVTM and CDR2 ANQGSEA. The V end lost 7 bases, the J end lost 0 bases, and 7 bases lay between the germline ends.

This chain uses TRBV6-1 with TRBJ2-7; TRBD2 is a possible D gene (7 bases). The CDR3 extends over 16 amino acids. V gave up 0 bases and J gave up 9 bases, with 21 bases separating them. Germline V gene sequence: CDR1 MNHNS, CDR2 SASEGT. The CDR3 reads CASSEAPALRRGGQYF. The CDR3 DNA reads as TGTGCCAGCAGTGAAGCGCCGGCTCTTCGGAGGGGGGGGCAGTACTTC.

The chain links TRBV7-6 to TRBJ2-3; 8 nucleotides align to TRBD2. Germline loops: CDR1 SGHVS, CDR2 FNYEAQ. V lost 3 bases, J lost 1 base, and 6 bases stayed unmatched. The CDR3 runs 16 residues. CDR3 bases: TGTGCCAGCAGCTTCGGCTTGACTAGCGGCACAGATACGCAGTATTTT. It specifies CASSFGLTSGTDTQYF.

This rearrangement joins TRBV2 to TRBJ2-7, with no clear D. This CDR3 is built from 13 residues. Trimming removed 3 bases at V and 4 bases at J, with 10 bases between. Per germline, CDR1 SNHLY and CDR2 FYNNEI. The CDR3 DNA sequence: TGTGCCAGCAGTGAGCCTACCTCATACGAGCAGTACTTC. Its protein product is CASSEPTSYEQYF.

V gene TRBV11-2 combines with J gene TRBJ2-1; perhaps TRBD1 as D (6 bases). Germline V gene sequence: CDR1 SGHAT, CDR2 FQNNGV. V shed 4 bases and J shed 8 bases, with 18 bases lying between them. This CDR3 comprises 15 residues. DNA of the CDR3: TGTGCCAGCAGCTCCGGGTCATTCAGGGGCGATGAGCAGTTCTTC. It encodes CASSSGSFRGDEQFF.